Presented here are 20 T cell receptor beta chains from one specimen sequenced in a study of T cell responses to AZD1222 COVID-19 vaccine. The repertoire was sequenced with immunoSEQ multiplex PCR; TCRdb's copy has only in-frame clones and lacks some. The data hold some 140,000 clones, with 90% observed a single time. Here the sequenced sample was peripheral blood, taken on day 0 of AZD1222 vaccination. Every receptor here comes from an adult in good health.

The chain carries TRBV13 and TRBJ2-2, with D perhaps matching TRBD2 (5 bases). CDR1 is PRHDT and CDR2 is FYEKMQ in the germline V gene (reference sequence). Trimming shortened V by 2 bases and J by 4 bases, and 11 bases separated the two germline ends. This CDR3 is built from 15 residues. CDR3 region: CASSLRPRGTGELFF. The CDR3 nucleotides read TGTGCCAGCAGCTTACGACCCCGGGGCACCGGGGAGCTGTTTTTT.

The V gene is TRBV24-1, the J gene TRBJ1-1; D is unclear. The CDR3 sequence is 12 residues long. V was cut by 3 bases and J by 2 bases, with 3 bases left in between. Per the germline V gene, CDR1 is KGHDR and CDR2 is SFDVKD. Here the CDR3 reads CATSDPNTEAFF. The CDR3 nucleotides read TGTGCCACCAGTGATCCCAACACTGAAGCTTTCTTT.

This clone was observed a single time. The chain couples TRBV5-8 to TRBJ1-1; D unclear. V dropped 0 bases and J dropped 5 bases, with 11 bases sitting between them. The CDR3 runs 14 residues. CDR1 is SGHTS, CDR2 YDEGEE, per germline. CDR3 residues: CASSLEGFRTEAFF. The CDR3, as DNA: TGTGCCAGCAGCTTGGAGGGCTTTAGGACTGAAGCTTTCTTT.

The chain links TRBV28 to TRBJ1-6, with TRBD1 matching over 10 bases. The junction had 8 bases not matched to a gene; V was cut back by 2 bases and J by 1 base. Germline CDR1 MDHEN, CDR2 SYDVKM. The CDR3 is made up of 19 amino acids. CDR3 sequence reads: CASSLNPRQGASYNSPLHF. CDR3 DNA sequence: TGTGCCAGCAGTTTAAACCCCCGACAGGGGGCGTCCTATAATTCACCCCTCCACTTT.

This clone came up once. CDR3 in DNA: TGCGCCAGCAGAACAGGGGGGTCGAACTATGGCTACACCTTC. Translation: CASRTGGSNYGYTF. J is TRBJ1-2 and V is TRBV5-1; the match to TRBD1 covers 8 bases. Germline lookup yields CDR1 SGHRS and CDR2 YFSETQ. With V trimmed by 5 bases and J by 2 bases, 5 bases remained unmatched. The CDR3 length is 14 residues.

The CDR3 loop is CSVEGQASADTQYF. The DNA for the CDR3 is TGCAGCGTTGAAGGTCAGGCGTCGGCGGATACGCAGTATTTT. The chain couples TRBV29-1 to TRBJ2-3; the D is unclear. Germline CDR1 reads SQVTM; CDR2 reads ANQGSEA. This CDR3 has 14 amino acids. The V gene lost 1 base and the J gene lost 6 bases, with 14 bases spanning the gap.

The chain combines TRBV27 with TRBJ1-1; D call uncertain. Between the trimmed V and J ends, which lost 1 base and 0 bases, there was a span of 9 bases. The CDR3 has 15 residues. Germline V gene sequence: CDR1 MNHEY, CDR2 SMNVEV (reference sequence). CDR3 in amino acids: CASSLFPGMNTEAFF. In DNA, the CDR3 is TGTGCCAGCAGTTTATTTCCGGGTATGAACACTGAAGCTTTCTTT.

V and J are TRBV2 and TRBJ2-5, with D unclear. The CDR3 runs to 15 residues. Germline V gives CDR1 SNHLY, CDR2 FYNNEI. V dropped 3 bases and J dropped 4 bases, with 15 bases sitting between them. CDR3 region: CASSDRGDVGETQYF. In nucleotides, the CDR3 is TGTGCCAGCAGTGATCGTGGGGATGTAGGAGAGACCCAGTACTTC.

The chain joins TRBV27 to TRBJ2-1; 9 bases map to TRBD2. Germline V gene sequence: CDR1 MNHEY, CDR2 SMNVEV (reference sequence). V lost 3 bases and J lost 8; bases outside the gene matches: 11. CDR3 size: 16 residues. CDR3 region: CASSLAARGGLDEQFF. CDR3 bases: TGTGCCAGCAGTTTGGCGGCGCGGGGGGGCCTGGATGAGCAGTTCTTC.

The V and J genes are TRBV6-6 and TRBJ1-5, with a tentative D call TRBD1 (5 bases). V lost 5 bases and J lost 8, with 10 bases in between. The CDR3 is 12 amino acids. Per the germline V gene, CDR1 is MNHNY and CDR2 is SVGAGI (reference sequence). Here the CDR3 reads CASSPGTEPQHF. CDR3 DNA sequence: TGTGCCAGCAGTCCAGGGACGGAGCCCCAGCATTTT.

This chain connects TRBV7-9 to TRBJ1-2; TRBD1 might be the D (6 bases). Trimming cost V 9 bases and J 3 bases, with 17 bases left between them. CDR3 length: 14 amino acids. In germline, CDR1 is SEHNR, CDR2 FQNEAQ (reference sequence). This CDR3 is CASRNREGHYGYTF. DNA of the CDR3: TGTGCCAGTCGGAACAGGGAGGGGCACTATGGCTACACCTTC.

The genes are TRBV21-1 and TRBJ2-2; TRBD1 is taken as the D call from the table, unchecked against the DNA. TRBV21-1 is described as a pseudogene. There are 15 residues in the CDR3. CDR3 in DNA: TGTGCCAGCAGCTTCCGGGACAGGGGCACCGGGGAGCTGTTTTTT. Its protein product is CASSFRDRGTGELFF.

This chain connects TRBV6-2 or TRBV6-3 to TRBJ2-2; a weak D match, TRBD2 (6 bases). CDR1 and CDR2 from the germline V gene are MNHEY and SVGEGT. The CDR3 runs 13 residues. Trimming took 0 bases from V and 7 from J, leaving 6 bases between them. This CDR3 reads CASSYSTSGELFF. As DNA, the CDR3 is TGTGCCAGCAGTTACTCGACTAGCGGGGAGCTGTTTTTT.

A note on this clone: Other DNA sequences in this sample translate to the same CDR3. The rearrangement uses TRBV19 and TRBJ1-4; D call uncertain. This CDR3 has 13 amino acids. CDR1 is LNHDA and CDR2 is SQIVND in the germline V gene (reference sequence). V was cut by 3 bases and J by 11 bases, with 13 bases left in between. This CDR3 is CASSIDRGEKLFF. CDR3 coding DNA: TGTGCCAGTAGTATTGATCGGGGTGAGAAACTGTTTTTT. The full variable domain, with the rest looked up from reference TRBV19 and TRBJ1-4, is DGGITQSPKYLFRKEGQNVTLSCEQNLNHDAMYWYRQDPGQGLRLIYYSQIVNDFQKGDIAEGYSVSREKKESFPLTVTSAQKNPTAFYLCASSIDRGEKLFFGSGTQLSVL.

The rearrangement links TRBV29-1 to TRBJ1-1, with unresolved D. Germline V lookup: CDR1 SQVTM, CDR2 ANQGSEA. This CDR3 has 13 amino acids. DNA for the CDR3: TGCAGTACGCGCGAGACATTGAACACTGAAGCTTTCTTT. This translates into CSTRETLNTEAFF.

DNA for the CDR3: TGTGCCAGCAGCCAAGTGGTCTCCCCCCAGCAAACCTTC. Translating gives CASSQVVSPQQTF. The chain has TRBV14 and TRBJ1-2, with D unresolved. The CDR3 covers 13 residues. Trimming removed 1 base at V and 14 bases at J, with 17 bases between. Germline CDR1 SGHDN, CDR2 FVKESK.

The chain has TRBV15 and TRBJ2-7; D could derive from TRBD1 or TRBD2 (5 bases each). CDR1 is LNHNV and CDR2 is YYDKDF in the germline V gene (reference sequence). The CDR3 is made up of 16 amino acids. V lost 1 base, J lost 5 bases, and 18 bases lay in between. CDR3 sequence reads: CATSRGFGTDPNEQYF. The CDR3 nucleotides read TGTGCCACCAGCAGAGGCTTCGGGACCGACCCCAACGAGCAGTACTTC.

CDR3 loop: CPSSLNGNTEAFF. The DNA of the CDR3 is TGCCCCAGCAGCCTGAACGGAAACACTGAAGCTTTCTTT. J is TRBJ1-1 and V is TRBV1. TRBV1 is shown as a pseudogene. This CDR3 is 13 amino acids long.

CDR3 region: CASSTGSQNYGYTF. The CDR3 DNA sequence: TGTGCCAGTTCTACAGGGTCTCAAAACTATGGCTACACCTTC. The chain links TRBV5-6 to TRBJ1-2; the D gene is possibly TRBD1 (6 bases). Germline V gene data show CDR1 as SGHDT and CDR2 as YYEEEE. V dropped 8 bases and J dropped 2 bases, with 16 bases sitting between them. This CDR3 is 14 amino acids long. Full variable domain (outside the CDR3, taken from reference TRBV5-6 and TRBJ1-2): DAGVTQSPTHLIKTRGQQVTLRCSPKSGHDTVSWYQQALGQGPQFIFQYYEEEERQRGNFPDRFSGHQFPNYSSELNVNALLLGDSALYLCASSTGSQNYGYTFGSGTRLTVV.

The rearrangement uses TRBV7-2 and TRBJ2-5, with D possibly being TRBD2 (6 bases). This CDR3 is 15 amino acids long. The V gene's germline CDR1 is SGHTA and CDR2 FQGNSA. V was clipped by 5 bases and J by 5 bases, with 18 bases between them. The CDR3 DNA sequence: TGTGCCAGCAGCACCAGATGGGGGGTTGGGGAGACCCAGTACTTC. Protein: CASSTRWGVGETQYF.